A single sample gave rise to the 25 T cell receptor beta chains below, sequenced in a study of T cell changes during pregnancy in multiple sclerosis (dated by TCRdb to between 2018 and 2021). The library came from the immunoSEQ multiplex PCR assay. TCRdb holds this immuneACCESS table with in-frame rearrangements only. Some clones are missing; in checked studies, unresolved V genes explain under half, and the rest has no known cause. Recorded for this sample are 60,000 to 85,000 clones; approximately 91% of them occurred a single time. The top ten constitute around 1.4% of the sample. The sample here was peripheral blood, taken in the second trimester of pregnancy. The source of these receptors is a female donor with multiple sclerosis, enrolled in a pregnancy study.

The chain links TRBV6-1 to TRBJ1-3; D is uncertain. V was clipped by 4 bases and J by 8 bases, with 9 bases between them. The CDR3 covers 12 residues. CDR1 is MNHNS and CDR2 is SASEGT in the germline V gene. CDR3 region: CASSGAADTIYF. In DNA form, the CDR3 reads TGTGCCAGCAGTGGGGCCGCAGACACCATATATTTT.

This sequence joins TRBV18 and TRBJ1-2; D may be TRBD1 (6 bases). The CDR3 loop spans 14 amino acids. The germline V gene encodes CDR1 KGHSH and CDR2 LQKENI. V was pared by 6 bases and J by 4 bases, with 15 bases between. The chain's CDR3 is CASSAVRGAYGYTF. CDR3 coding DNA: TGTGCCAGCTCCGCGGTCAGGGGCGCCTATGGCTACACCTTC. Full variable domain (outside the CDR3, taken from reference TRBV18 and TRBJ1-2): NAGVMQNPRHLVRRRGQEARLRCSPMKGHSHVYWYRQLPEEGLKFMVYLQKENIIDESGMPKERFSAEFPKEGPSILRIQQVVRGDSAAYFCASSAVRGAYGYTFGSGTRLTVV.

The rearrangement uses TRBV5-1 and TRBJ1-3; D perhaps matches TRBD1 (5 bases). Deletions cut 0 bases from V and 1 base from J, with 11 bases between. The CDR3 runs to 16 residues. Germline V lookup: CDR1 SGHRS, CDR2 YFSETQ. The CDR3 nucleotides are TGCGCCAGCAGCTTGGCCACCTCAGGGTCTGGAAACACCATATATTTT. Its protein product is CASSLATSGSGNTIYF.

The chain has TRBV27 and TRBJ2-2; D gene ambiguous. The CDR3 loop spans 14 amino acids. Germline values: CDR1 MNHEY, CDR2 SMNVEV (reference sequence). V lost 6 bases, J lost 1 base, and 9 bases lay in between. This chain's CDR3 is CASRPTVNTGELFF. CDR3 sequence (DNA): TGTGCCAGCAGGCCAACAGTGAACACCGGGGAGCTGTTTTTT.

The CDR3 sequence is CASSTTSGRTADTQYF. CDR3 nucleotide sequence: TGTGCCAGCAGCACGACTAGCGGGAGAACGGCAGATACGCAGTATTTT. The V call is TRBV7-9, the J call TRBJ2-3; 12 positions agree with TRBD2. Germline-derived CDR1 and CDR2 are SEHNR and FQNEAQ (reference sequence). The CDR3 consists of 16 residues. The trim removed 5 bases at V and 4 bases at J, leaving 7 bases unmatched. The whole variable domain, remainder taken from reference TRBV7-9 and TRBJ2-3, is DTGVSQNPRHKITKRGQNVTFRCDPISEHNRLYWYRQTLGQGPEFLTYFQNEAQLEKSRLLSDRFSAERPKGSFSTLEIQRTEQGDSAMYLCASSTTSGRTADTQYFGPGTRLTVL.

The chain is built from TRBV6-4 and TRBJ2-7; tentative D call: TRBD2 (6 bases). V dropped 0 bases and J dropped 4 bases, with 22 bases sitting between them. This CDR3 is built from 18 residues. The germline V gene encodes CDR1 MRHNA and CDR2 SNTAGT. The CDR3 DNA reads TGTGCCAGCAGTGACTCGATGGGCCCTTTGGGGGGTGGGTACGAGCAGTACTTC. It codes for CASSDSMGPLGGGYEQYF.

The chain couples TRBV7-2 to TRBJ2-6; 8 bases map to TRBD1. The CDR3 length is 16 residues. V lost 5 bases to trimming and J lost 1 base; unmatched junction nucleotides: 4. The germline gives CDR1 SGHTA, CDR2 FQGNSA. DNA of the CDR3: TGTGCCAGCAGCGGACAGGGATTTTCTGGGGCCAACGTCCTGACTTTC. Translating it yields CASSGQGFSGANVLTF.

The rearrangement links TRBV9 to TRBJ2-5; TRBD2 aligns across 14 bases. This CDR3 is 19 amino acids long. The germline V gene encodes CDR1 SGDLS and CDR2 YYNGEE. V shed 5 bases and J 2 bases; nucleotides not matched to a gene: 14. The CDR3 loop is CASSQLGLTSGGDQETQYF. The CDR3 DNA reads TGTGCCAGCAGTCAGTTGGGGCTGACTAGCGGGGGGGATCAAGAGACCCAGTACTTC.

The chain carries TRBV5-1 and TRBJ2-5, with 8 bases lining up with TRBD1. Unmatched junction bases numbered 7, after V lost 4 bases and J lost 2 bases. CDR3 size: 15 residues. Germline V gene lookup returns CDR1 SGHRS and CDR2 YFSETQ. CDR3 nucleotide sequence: TGCGCCAGCAGCGTGACAGGGGTGGTACAAGAGACCCAGTACTTC. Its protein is CASSVTGVVQETQYF.

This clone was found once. CDR3 DNA: TGTGCCTGGAGTGTAAGAGGGGGTACCTATAATTATAACTATGGCTACACCTTC. Its protein is CAWSVRGGTYNYNYGYTF. The chain couples TRBV30 to TRBJ1-2; D may be TRBD1 (6 bases). CDR3 size: 18 residues. CDR1 is GTSNPN, CDR2 SVGIG, per germline (reference sequence). V was trimmed by 0 bases and J by 1 base, leaving 21 bases between them.

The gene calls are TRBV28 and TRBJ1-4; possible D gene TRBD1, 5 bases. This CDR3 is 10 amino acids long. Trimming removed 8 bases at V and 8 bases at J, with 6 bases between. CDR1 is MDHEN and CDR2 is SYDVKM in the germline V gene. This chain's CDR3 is CASGAEKLFF. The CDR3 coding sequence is TGTGCCAGCGGGGCGGAAAAACTGTTTTTT.

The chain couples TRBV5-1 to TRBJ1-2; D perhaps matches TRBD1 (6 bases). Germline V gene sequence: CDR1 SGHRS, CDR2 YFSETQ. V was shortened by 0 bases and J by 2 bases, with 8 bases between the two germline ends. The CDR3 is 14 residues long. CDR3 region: CASSLATGNYGYTF. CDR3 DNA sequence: TGCGCCAGCAGCTTGGCGACAGGAAACTATGGCTACACCTTC.

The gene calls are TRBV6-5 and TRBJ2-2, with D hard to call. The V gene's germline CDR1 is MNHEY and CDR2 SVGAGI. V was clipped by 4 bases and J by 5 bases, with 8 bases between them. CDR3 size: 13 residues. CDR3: CASSLRSTGELFF. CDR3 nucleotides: TGTGCCAGCAGTTTGCGTTCGACCGGGGAGCTGTTTTTT.

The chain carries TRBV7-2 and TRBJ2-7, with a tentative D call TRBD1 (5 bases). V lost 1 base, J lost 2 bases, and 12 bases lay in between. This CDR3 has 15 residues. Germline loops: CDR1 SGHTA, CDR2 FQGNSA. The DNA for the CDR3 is TGTGCCAGCAGCTTAGTCTCGGACATCACCTACGAGCAGTACTTC. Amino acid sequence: CASSLVSDITYEQYF.

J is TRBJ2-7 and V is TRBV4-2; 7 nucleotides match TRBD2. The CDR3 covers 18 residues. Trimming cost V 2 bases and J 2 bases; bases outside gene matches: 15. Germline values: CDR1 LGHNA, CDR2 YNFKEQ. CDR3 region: CASSQIVVEAGEPYEQYF. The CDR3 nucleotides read TGTGCCAGCAGCCAAATCGTAGTCGAGGCGGGGGAACCCTACGAGCAGTACTTC.

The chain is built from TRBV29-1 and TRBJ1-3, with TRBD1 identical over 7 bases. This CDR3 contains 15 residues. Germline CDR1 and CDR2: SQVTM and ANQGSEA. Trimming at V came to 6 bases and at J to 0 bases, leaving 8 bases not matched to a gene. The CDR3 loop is CSVDDRANSGNTIYF. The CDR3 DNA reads TGCAGCGTCGATGACAGGGCGAACTCTGGAAACACCATATATTTT.

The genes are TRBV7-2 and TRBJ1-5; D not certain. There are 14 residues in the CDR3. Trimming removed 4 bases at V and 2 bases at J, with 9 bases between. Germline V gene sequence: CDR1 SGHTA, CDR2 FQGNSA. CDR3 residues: CASSSDGGNQPQHF. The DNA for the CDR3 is TGTGCCAGCAGCTCGGATGGAGGCAATCAGCCCCAGCATTTT.

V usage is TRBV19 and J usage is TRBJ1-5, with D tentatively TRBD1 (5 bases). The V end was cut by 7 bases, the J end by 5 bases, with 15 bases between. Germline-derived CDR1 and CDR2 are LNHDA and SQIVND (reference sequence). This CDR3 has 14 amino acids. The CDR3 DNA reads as TGTGCCAGTACTCCCAGGGTAAATGATCAGCCCCAGCATTTT. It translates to CASTPRVNDQPQHF.

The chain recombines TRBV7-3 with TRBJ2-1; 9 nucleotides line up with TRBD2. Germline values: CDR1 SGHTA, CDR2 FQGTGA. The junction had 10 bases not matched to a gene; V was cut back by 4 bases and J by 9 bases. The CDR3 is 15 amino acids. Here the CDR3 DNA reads TGTGCCAGCAGCTCCCTAGGCGGGGGGGCCATTGAGCAGTTCTTC. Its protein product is CASSSLGGGAIEQFF.

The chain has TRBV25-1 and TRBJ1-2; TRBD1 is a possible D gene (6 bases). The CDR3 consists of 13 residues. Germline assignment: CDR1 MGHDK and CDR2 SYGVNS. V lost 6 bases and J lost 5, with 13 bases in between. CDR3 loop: CASRDSGYYGYTF. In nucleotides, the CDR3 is TGTGCCAGCAGGGACAGCGGCTATTATGGCTACACCTTC.

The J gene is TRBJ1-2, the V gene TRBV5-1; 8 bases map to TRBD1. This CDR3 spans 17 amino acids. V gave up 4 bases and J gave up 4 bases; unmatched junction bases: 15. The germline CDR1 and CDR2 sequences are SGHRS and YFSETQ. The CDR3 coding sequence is TGCGCCAGCAGCCCCGTCGTTCGGCAGGGGGCATTCTATGGCTACACCTTC. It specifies CASSPVVRQGAFYGYTF.

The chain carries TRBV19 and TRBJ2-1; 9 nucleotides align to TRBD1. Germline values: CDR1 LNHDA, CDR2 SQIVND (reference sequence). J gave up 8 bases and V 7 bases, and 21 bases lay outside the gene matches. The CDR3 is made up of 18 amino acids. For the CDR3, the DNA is TGTGCCAGTACCGAGGTCGGCTTACAGGGGGCACGAATCGATGAGCAGTTCTTC. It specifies CASTEVGLQGARIDEQFF.

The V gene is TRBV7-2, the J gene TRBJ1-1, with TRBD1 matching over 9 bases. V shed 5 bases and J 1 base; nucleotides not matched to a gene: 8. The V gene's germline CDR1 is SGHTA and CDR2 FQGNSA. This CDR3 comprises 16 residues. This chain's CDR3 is CASSLRDRVTNTEAFF. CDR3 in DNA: TGTGCCAGCAGCCTCCGGGACAGGGTAACGAACACTGAAGCTTTCTTT.

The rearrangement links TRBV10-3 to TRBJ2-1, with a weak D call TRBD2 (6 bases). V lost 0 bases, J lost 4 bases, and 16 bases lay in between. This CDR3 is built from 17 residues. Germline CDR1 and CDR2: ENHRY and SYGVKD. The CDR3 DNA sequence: TGTGCCATCAGTGAGTCAGTGACCGGCGGGGTATACAATGAGCAGTTCTTC. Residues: CAISESVTGGVYNEQFF.

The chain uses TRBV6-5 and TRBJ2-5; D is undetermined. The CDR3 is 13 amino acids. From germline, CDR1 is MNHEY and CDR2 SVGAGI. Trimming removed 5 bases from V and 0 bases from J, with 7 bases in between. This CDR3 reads CASSPKYQETQYF. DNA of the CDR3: TGTGCCAGCAGTCCTAAGTACCAAGAGACCCAGTACTTC.